The 9 T cell receptor beta chains below were found in one sample sequenced in a study of Graves' ophthalmopathy and Graves' hyperthyroidism. Transcripts of RNA were the source for amplifying TCR beta CDR3 regions. HTBI-primed first-round RT-PCR preceded second-round multiplex PCR. MiXCR was run by TCRdb on the multiplex PCR reads, yielding one entry per CDR3 protein. The sample yields more than 300,000 distinct CDR3 sequences, about a sixth seen once. Sequencing was carried out using peripheral blood. Every receptor here comes from an adult woman with stable Graves' hyperthyroidism.

A few counts support this clonotype. This chain joins TRBV6-5 and TRBJ2-5, with TRBD1 matching 9 bases. This CDR3 has 14 residues. Germline-derived CDR1 and CDR2 are MNHEY and SVGAGI. The junction had 3 bases not matched to a gene; V was cut back by 2 bases and J by 5 bases. The CDR3 spells CASSYTGGGETQYF. CDR3 DNA: TGTGCCAGCAGTTACACAGGGGGCGGGGAGACCCAGTACTTC.

The CDR3 DNA reads as TGTGCCAGCAGCTTAGACGCAGGGGGGAAGACCCAGTACTTC. Amino acid sequence: CASSLDAGGKTQYF. The chain employs TRBV7-2 and TRBJ2-5; possibly TRBD1 for D (7 bases). V gave up 1 base and J gave up 6 bases, with 12 bases separating them. The length of the CDR3 is 14 residues. Germline loops: CDR1 SGHTA, CDR2 FQGNSA.

This clonotype was seen ten or more times. The chain combines TRBV28 with TRBJ1-5; D remains ambiguous. The V end lost 6 bases, the J end lost 7 bases, and 19 bases lay between the germline ends. This CDR3 contains 15 residues. CDR1 is MDHEN, CDR2 SYDVKM, per germline. The CDR3 reads CASSNRGSSGQPQHF. In nucleotides, the CDR3 is TGTGCCAGCAGCAACCGAGGATCCTCTGGCCAGCCCCAGCATTTT.

This clonotype was recorded at least ten times. The chain uses TRBV20-1 and TRBJ2-7, with TRBD2 matching over 10 bases. This CDR3 spans 15 amino acids. Per germline, CDR1 DFQATT and CDR2 SNEGSKA (reference sequence). The V and J ends lost 4 bases and 1 base, in that order; junction bases with no gene match: 7. The CDR3 reads CSATIPGLASYEQYF. CDR3 bases: TGCAGTGCTACTATTCCGGGACTAGCGTCCTACGAGCAGTACTTC.

This clonotype was counted only a few times. The genes are TRBV2 and TRBJ2-7; 8 positions match TRBD2. Germline CDR1 is SNHLY and CDR2 is FYNNEI. V was pared by 9 bases and J by 1 base, with 11 bases of the junction left unmatched. The CDR3 runs to 15 residues. The CDR3 is CASCPGAGGSYEQYF. The CDR3, as DNA: TGTGCCAGTTGCCCTGGGGCGGGAGGTTCCTACGAGCAGTACTTC. Full variable domain (rest looked up from reference TRBV2 and TRBJ2-7): EPEVTQTPSHQVTQMGQEVILRCVPISNHLYFYWYRQILGQKVEFLVSFYNNEISEKSEIFDDQFSVERPDGSNFTLKIRSTKLEDSAMYFCASCPGAGGSYEQYFGPGTRLTVT.

This clonotype was observed at least ten times. The chain joins TRBV6-2 or TRBV6-3 to TRBJ2-7, with D perhaps matching TRBD1 (6 bases). CDR1 is MNHEY and CDR2 is SVGEGT in the germline V gene. The CDR3 has 13 amino acids. Trimming shortened V by 2 bases and J by 3 bases, and 8 bases separated the two germline ends. The CDR3 loop reads CASSYRGGYEQYF. The CDR3 nucleotides read TGTGCCAGCAGTTACCGAGGGGGCTACGAGCAGTACTTC.

CDR3 DNA sequence: TGTGCCAGCAGCTCCGGGAGCGGGCTTAACGAGCAGTACTTC. Translating gives CASSSGSGLNEQYF. The rearrangement joins TRBV9 to TRBJ2-7, with D possibly TRBD2 on 6 matching bases. Trimming stripped 4 bases from V and 5 bases from J, with 16 bases between. The CDR3 contains 14 residues. Germline assignment: CDR1 SGDLS and CDR2 YYNGEE.

This clonotype occurred a few times. The rearrangement joins TRBV10-3 to TRBJ2-6; weak D call: TRBD1 (5 bases). There are 18 residues in the CDR3. In germline, CDR1 is ENHRY, CDR2 SYGVKD. The V end was cut by 6 bases, the J end by 0 bases, with 18 bases between. The CDR3 reads CAISSLTVFRSGANVLTF. CDR3 nucleotides: TGTGCCATCAGCTCTCTGACAGTTTTCCGCTCTGGGGCCAACGTCCTGACTTTC.

This clonotype appeared many times. V gene TRBV12-5 combines with J gene TRBJ2-7, with D hard to call. Trimming shortened V by 1 base and J by 7 bases, and 11 bases separated the two germline ends. The germline V gene encodes CDR1 LGHNT and CDR2 FRNRAP. CDR3 length: 13 amino acids. The CDR3 is CASGLGLSEEQYF. The CDR3 coding sequence is TGTGCTAGTGGTTTGGGACTGTCCGAAGAGCAGTACTTC. The variable domain in full, with the rest retrieved from reference TRBV12-5 and TRBJ2-7, is DARVTQTPRHKVTEMGQEVTMRCQPILGHNTVFWYRQTMMQGLELLAYFRNRAPLDDSGMPKDRFSAEMPDATLATLKIQPSEPRDSAVYFCASGLGLSEEQYFGPGTRLTVT.